A selection of T cell receptor beta chains follows, all from one sample in a study of technical replicates of blood from a few donors. Assay used: immunoSEQ multiplex PCR; TCRdb lists only in-frame clones, some missing. The sample holds 87,000 or so clones, over 90% seen once. Sample: T cells isolated from PBMCs. The receptor set was obtained from a human donor in good health. Both conserved end residues are part of each CDR3.

CDR3aa: CASSFGTSGIYEQYF; v_gene: TRBV27
CDR3aa: CASSLSGGKLFF; v_gene: TRBV7-9
CDR3aa: CASSFRETSYEQYF; v_gene: TRBV28
CDR3aa: CASSSSGRALYEQYF; v_gene: TRBV5-1
CDR3aa: CASSLEGSGSGETQYF; v_gene: TRBV13
CDR3aa: CASSFSGESNQPQHF; v_gene: TRBV6-5
CDR3aa: CARSRRGTEAFF; v_gene: TRBV2
CDR3aa: CSARTHAEAFF; v_gene: TRBV20-1
CDR3aa: CASRGQGLGYTF; v_gene: TRBV6-4
CDR3aa: CASSMTGTGNTIYF; v_gene: TRBV5-4
CDR3aa: CASSFSPSGRSLGEQFF; v_gene: TRBV7-8
CDR3aa: CASSSGTGGNQPQHF; v_gene: TRBV6-5
CDR3aa: CASSEGFRQANQPQHF; v_gene: TRBV6-1
CDR3aa: CASSQARRLAAAGNEQFF; v_gene: TRBV14
CDR3aa: CASSTRDNEQFF; v_gene: TRBV5-1
CDR3aa: CASSGTSSEQYF; v_gene: TRBV9
CDR3aa: CASSPQAGGPSNEQFF; v_gene: TRBV7-8
CDR3aa: CASSGLAGANEQYF; v_gene: TRBV5-1
CDR3aa: CASSPPAGRGYTF; v_gene: TRBV4-1
CDR3aa: CASSTGNTEAFF; v_gene: TRBV18
CDR3aa: CASSSNPTGDTGELFF; v_gene: TRBV9
CDR3aa: CASSYPKGMSSSGNTIYF; v_gene: TRBV9
CDR3aa: CSVRGAGEQFF; v_gene: TRBV29-1
CDR3aa: CASSLGGSGSPETQYF; v_gene: TRBV5-1
CDR3aa: CASSYKLTGELFF; v_gene: TRBV6-5
CDR3aa: CASSLPDGLNQPQHF; v_gene: TRBV4-1
CDR3aa: CASTPTPNTEAFF; v_gene: TRBV19
CDR3aa: CASNLGGGSGYEQFF; v_gene: TRBV11-2
CDR3aa: CASSFFTSEETQYF; v_gene: TRBV5-4
CDR3aa: CASSMDRGRYEQYF; v_gene: TRBV9
CDR3aa: CASSPVAGALPYEQYF; v_gene: TRBV28
CDR3aa: CASRDRTYGYTF; v_gene: TRBV19
CDR3aa: CASRMTHVSGNTIYF; v_gene: TRBV2
CDR3aa: CASSLTFYTEAFF; v_gene: TRBV27
CDR3aa: CASKGRDTDTQYF; v_gene: TRBV19
CDR3aa: CASSVTGVSSYEQYF; v_gene: TRBV4-2
CDR3aa: CASRDGGRASETQYF; v_gene: TRBV28
CDR3aa: CSASHRGQVGYGYTF; v_gene: TRBV29-1
CDR3aa: CASSRRGQGDEKLFF; v_gene: TRBV6-5
CDR3aa: CASSLATAPTEAFF; v_gene: TRBV28
CDR3aa: CASSLRRLTIYEQYF; v_gene: TRBV4-3
CDR3aa: CASTMGQGDTEAFF; v_gene: TRBV19
CDR3aa: CASSLIPRVYEQYF; v_gene: TRBV7-2
CDR3aa: CASSQDTGGSKNIQYF; v_gene: TRBV4-3
CDR3aa: CASTSSGLNNEQFF; v_gene: TRBV19
CDR3aa: CASSFWVAAVEWAYNEQFF; v_gene: TRBV5-6
CDR3aa: CASSEALRELYNEQFF; v_gene: TRBV2
CDR3aa: CASSGEQETQYF; v_gene: TRBV10-1
CDR3aa: CASSQDPDEQYF; v_gene: TRBV4-3
CDR3aa: CASSQRCRLISGNTIYF; v_gene: TRBV23-1
CDR3aa: CASSLVLVSTDTQYF; v_gene: TRBV11-2
CDR3aa: CASGGGGYEQYF; v_gene: TRBV7-9
CDR3aa: CASSRLAGNRNEQFF; v_gene: TRBV2
CDR3aa: CASSREPGYEQYF; v_gene: TRBV19
CDR3aa: CASNWGAGDTQYF; v_gene: TRBV14
CDR3aa: CASSLEQFFYEQYF; v_gene: TRBV7-2
CDR3aa: CASSLVAYGYTF; v_gene: TRBV5-4
CDR3aa: CASSFLPVYEQYF; v_gene: TRBV27
CDR3aa: CASSVSAGYEQYF; v_gene: TRBV19